The rows below give T cell receptor beta chains drawn from one sample of a study of neoadjuvant anti-PD-1 for oral cavity cancer. The table came from immunoSEQ multiplex PCR; TCRdb's copy has only in-frame clones and leaves some out. This sample has some 17,000 clones, with around 62% found just once. This sample comprised PBMCs, obtained before nivolumab (anti-PD-1) treatment. These receptors were obtained from a person aged 40 to 85 with oral cavity squamous cell carcinoma. Both conserved end residues are part of each CDR3. The D gene is left open where the match is weak. Part of the rows lack a size; the others show once, few, many or a class for expanded clones.

D gene,J gene,V gene,CDR3 length,clone size,CDR3 DNA,CDR3 protein
.,TRBJ2-3,TRBV5-1,14,.,TGCGCCAGCAGCGCTACCCCGGGGCAGGATACGCAGTATTTT,CASSATPGQDTQYF
.,TRBJ2-3,TRBV9,14,.,TGTGCCAGCACCCCCAGCGGAAGCACAGATACGCAGTATTTT,CASTPSGSTDTQYF
.,TRBJ2-7,TRBV30,15,.,TGTGCCTGGAGGGGTGGACCGGATTCATTCTACGAGCAGTACTTC,CAWRGGPDSFYEQYF
.,TRBJ2-5,TRBV12-5,15,.,TGTGCTAGTGGTTTGAAAGGGACTCAGCAAGAGACCCAGTACTTC,CASGLKGTQQETQYF
TRBD2,TRBJ2-5,TRBV7-9,14,.,TGTGCCAGCAGCCAAGGACTAGGCCAAGAGACCCAGTACTTC,CASSQGLGQETQYF
.,TRBJ1-1,TRBV19,13,.,TGTGCCAGTAGTGTGGACACCCCAACGAAAGCTTTCTTT,CASSVDTPTKAFF
.,TRBJ1-4,TRBV6-5,14,.,TGTGCCAGCAGAAATTCAGGGACTAATGAAAAACTGTTTTTT,CASRNSGTNEKLFF
.,TRBJ1-1,TRBV27,13,.,TGTGCCAGCAGTCTAGAATTGAACACTGAAGCTTTCTTT,CASSLELNTEAFF
.,TRBJ2-3,TRBV5-1,14,.,TGCGCCAGCAGGGCGGAAAGGGGCACAGATACGCAGTATTTT,CASRAERGTDTQYF
.,TRBJ1-2,TRBV29-1,14,.,TGCAGCGTTGAAGGACACTACTCGAACTATGGCTACACCTTC,CSVEGHYSNYGYTF
.,TRBJ2-5,TRBV5-4,15,few,TGTGCCAGCAGCTTGACAGGGGAGGGCCAAGAGACCCAGTACTTC,CASSLTGEGQETQYF
TRBD1,TRBJ2-1,TRBV5-1,15,.,TGCGCCAGCAGCTTGGTGGGACAGCCTTACAATGAGCAGTTCTTC,CASSLVGQPYNEQFF
TRBD2,TRBJ2-2,TRBV9,15,few,TGTGCCAGCAGCGCACGGGAGGACCACACCGGGGAGCTGTTTTTT,CASSAREDHTGELFF
TRBD1,TRBJ1-5,TRBV5-1,16,few,TGCGCCAGCAGCCCCGGGACAGGGGATAGCAATCAGCCCCAGCATTTT,CASSPGTGDSNQPQHF
.,TRBJ2-2,TRBV7-3,15,.,TGTGCCAGCAGCACCTCCAGCCAATACACCGGGGAGCTGTTTTTT,CASSTSSQYTGELFF
.,TRBJ1-5,TRBV19,14,.,TGTGCCAGTAGTATGGGAGGGATCGATCAGCCCCAGCATTTT,CASSMGGIDQPQHF
.,TRBJ2-2,TRBV9,14,.,TGTGCCAGCAGCGCGGGACAAAACACCGGGGAGCTGTTTTTT,CASSAGQNTGELFF
TRBD1,TRBJ1-2,TRBV6-1,15,few,TGTGCCAGCAGCCCCGGACAGGGGGCTAACTATGGCTACACCTTC,CASSPGQGANYGYTF
TRBD2,TRBJ2-7,TRBV5-1,16,.,TGCGCCAGCAGCTTAACGGGACTAGTGGGGTCTCACGAGCAGTACTTC,CASSLTGLVGSHEQYF
TRBD1,TRBJ2-7,TRBV29-1,11,.,TGCAGCGTTGAGGACAGGGTCGAGCAGTACTTC,CSVEDRVEQYF
.,TRBJ1-4,TRBV5-1,15,.,TGCGCCAGCAGCTTTCAAGGACAGATTAATGAAAAACTGTTTTTT,CASSFQGQINEKLFF
TRBD2,TRBJ2-3,TRBV27,16,.,TGTGCCAGCAGCGGGCCTCGGCGGGAGGGGACAGATACGCAGTATTTT,CASSGPRREGTDTQYF
.,TRBJ2-6,TRBV27,14,.,TGTGCCAGCAGTCCCATCTCTGGGGCCAACGTCCTGACTTTC,CASSPISGANVLTF
TRBD2,TRBJ2-7,TRBV6-5,15,.,TGTGCCAGCAGCCAAGCGGGACCCGGGACCTACGAGCAGTACTTC,CASSQAGPGTYEQYF
.,TRBJ2-5,TRBV2,11,.,TGTGCCAGCAGTGCAGGAACGACCCAGTACTTC,CASSAGTTQYF
.,TRBJ1-5,TRBV2,14,.,TGTGCCAGCAAAGAACAGGGAGGCAATCAGCCCCAGCATTTT,CASKEQGGNQPQHF
.,TRBJ1-4,TRBV6-5,14,.,TGTGCCAGCAGTTACCCTGCGCCCCATGAAAAACTGTTTTTT,CASSYPAPHEKLFF
.,TRBJ1-5,TRBV7-8,14,.,TGTGCCAGCAGCTTAGCGAGCGCTAGTCAGCCCCAGCATTTT,CASSLASASQPQHF
TRBD1,TRBJ2-7,TRBV6-6,13,.,TGTGCCTCCGGGGGACAGGGAAGCTACGAGCAGTACTTC,CASGGQGSYEQYF
.,TRBJ2-3,TRBV5-1,15,.,TGCGCCAGCAGCTTACCTGGAGGAAGCACAGATACGCAGTATTTT,CASSLPGGSTDTQYF
.,TRBJ2-7,TRBV11-2,15,.,TGTGCCAGCAGCTTAGTACCGGGTGTGCACTACGAGCAGTACTTC,CASSLVPGVHYEQYF
.,TRBJ2-1,TRBV7-6,13,few,TGTGCCAGCAGCCGGGACTGGGGGAATGAGCAGTTCTTC,CASSRDWGNEQFF
.,TRBJ1-1,TRBV7-8,14,.,TGTGCCAGCAGCCCCCCCGTTGGGGACACTGAAGCTTTCTTT,CASSPPVGDTEAFF
.,TRBJ1-4,TRBV14,12,.,TGTGCCAGCAGCCATGGAGGGGGAAAACTGTTTTTT,CASSHGGGKLFF
.,TRBJ1-1,TRBV6-7,10,.,TGTGCCATGGAAGGGGGTGAAGCTTTCTTT,CAMEGGEAFF
TRBD2,TRBJ2-7,TRBV4-1,19,.,TGCGCCAGCAGCCAAGATCTCCCGGCATTCTCTAGCGGGATGGGCGAGCAGTACTTC,CASSQDLPAFSSGMGEQYF
TRBD1,TRBJ1-2,TRBV2,14,.,TGTGCCAGCAGTTGGGGACAGGGACACTATGGCTACACCTTC,CASSWGQGHYGYTF
.,TRBJ2-7,TRBV4-1,14,.,TGCGCCAGCAGCCAACCATCGGACGGCTACGAGCAGTACTTC,CASSQPSDGYEQYF
TRBD2,TRBJ2-5,TRBV25-1,15,.,TGTGCCAGCAGCATAGGACTAGCGGGAGGGCAGACCCAGTACTTC,CASSIGLAGGQTQYF
.,TRBJ1-2,TRBV19,14,.,TGTGCCAGTAGTATACCGGGGGGCGCGGATGGCTACACCTTC,CASSIPGGADGYTF
.,TRBJ2-7,TRBV29-1,14,.,TGCAGCGTTGAGGAACAGGGTTCTCCCTACGAGCAGTACTTC,CSVEEQGSPYEQYF
.,TRBJ1-5,TRBV15,15,.,TGTGCCACCAGCAGCTCTGCAGGGTCAGGGCAGCCCCAGCATTTT,CATSSSAGSGQPQHF
.,TRBJ1-2,TRBV29-1,14,.,TGCAGCGTCCCAAGGGGGGGGGCTAACTATGGCTACACCTTC,CSVPRGGANYGYTF
.,TRBJ1-1,TRBV10-3,12,.,TGTGCCATCAGTGAAGGGAACACTGAAGCTTTCTTT,CAISEGNTEAFF
TRBD1,TRBJ1-4,TRBV30,13,.,TGTGCCCTCAGGGGGCTAATTAATGAAAAACTGTTTTTT,CALRGLINEKLFF
TRBD2,TRBJ2-1,TRBV7-9,18,few,TGTGCCAGCAGCAAACGACTAGCGGGAGAAGGGACCTACAATGAGCAGTTCTTC,CASSKRLAGEGTYNEQFF
.,TRBJ1-2,TRBV6-1,13,few,TGTGCCAGCAGTGAGGGCCTCTCGGAGGGCTACACCTTC,CASSEGLSEGYTF
.,TRBJ1-4,TRBV19,13,.,TGTGCCAGTAGTCGGGACGGATCCGGGAAACTGTTTTTT,CASSRDGSGKLFF
TRBD1,TRBJ1-3,TRBV19,20,.,TGTGCCAGTAGCCCCACCGGGACAGGGGGCCCTGGGATCTCTGGAAACACCATATATTTT,CASSPTGTGGPGISGNTIYF
TRBD2,TRBJ2-1,TRBV10-3,16,.,TGTGCCATCAGTGGGTTGAGCGGGAGCTCCTACAATGAGCAGTTCTTC,CAISGLSGSSYNEQFF
TRBD1,TRBJ2-1,TRBV2,14,.,TGTGCCAGCAGTGGACAGGGGGCTTCCAATGAGCAGTTCTTC,CASSGQGASNEQFF
.,TRBJ2-1,TRBV5-1,12,.,TGCGCCAGCGGGCTACTCCCCAATGAGCAGTTCTTC,CASGLLPNEQFF
.,TRBJ1-5,TRBV19,15,few,TGTGCCAGTAGTATAAGGTTAGGCGCAAATCAGCCCCAGCATTTT,CASSIRLGANQPQHF